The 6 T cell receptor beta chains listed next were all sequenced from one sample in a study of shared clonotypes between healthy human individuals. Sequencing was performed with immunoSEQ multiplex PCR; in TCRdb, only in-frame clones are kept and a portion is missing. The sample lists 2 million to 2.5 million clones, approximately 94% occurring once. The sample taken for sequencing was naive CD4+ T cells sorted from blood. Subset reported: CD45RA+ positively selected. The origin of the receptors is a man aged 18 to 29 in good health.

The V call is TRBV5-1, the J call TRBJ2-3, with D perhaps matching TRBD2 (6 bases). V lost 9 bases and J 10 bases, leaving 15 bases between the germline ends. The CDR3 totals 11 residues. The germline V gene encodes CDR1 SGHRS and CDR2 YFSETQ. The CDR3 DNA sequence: TGCGCCACCTCTGGAGGGGAGGCGCAGTATTTT. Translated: CATSGGEAQYF.

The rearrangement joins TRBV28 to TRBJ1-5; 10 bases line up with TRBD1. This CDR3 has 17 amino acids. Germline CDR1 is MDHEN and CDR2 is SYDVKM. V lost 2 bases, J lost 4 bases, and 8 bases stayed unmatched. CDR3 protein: CASSLTRQGAMNQPQHF. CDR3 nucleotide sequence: TGTGCCAGCAGTTTAACACGACAGGGGGCGATGAATCAGCCCCAGCATTTT.

This CDR3 is CASSIPGGYTGELFF. As DNA, the CDR3 is TGTGCCAGCAGCATTCCAGGGGGGTATACCGGGGAGCTGTTTTTT. The V and J genes are TRBV6-6 and TRBJ2-2; D is possibly TRBD1 (7 bases). V lost 6 bases and J 5 bases, leaving 16 bases between the germline ends. CDR3 length: 15 amino acids. Germline V gene sequence: CDR1 MNHNY, CDR2 SVGAGI (reference sequence).

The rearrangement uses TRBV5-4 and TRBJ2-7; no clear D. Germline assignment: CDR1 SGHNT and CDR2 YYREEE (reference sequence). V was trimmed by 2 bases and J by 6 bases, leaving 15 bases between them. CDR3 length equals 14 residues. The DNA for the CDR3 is TGTGCCAGCAGCTTACAAAATTCTAGGGTCGAGCAGTACTTC. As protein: CASSLQNSRVEQYF.

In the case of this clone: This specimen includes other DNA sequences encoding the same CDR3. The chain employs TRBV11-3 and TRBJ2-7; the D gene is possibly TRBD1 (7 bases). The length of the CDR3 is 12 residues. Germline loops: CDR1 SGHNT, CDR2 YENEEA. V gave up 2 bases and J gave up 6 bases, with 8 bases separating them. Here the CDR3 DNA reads TGTGCCAGCAGCTTACAGGGGGGCGAGCAGTACTTC. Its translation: CASSLQGGEQYF.

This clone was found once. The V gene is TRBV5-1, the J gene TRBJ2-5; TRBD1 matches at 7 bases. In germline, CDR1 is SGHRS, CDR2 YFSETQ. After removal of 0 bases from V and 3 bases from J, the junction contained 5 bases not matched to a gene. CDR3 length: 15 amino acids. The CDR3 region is CASSLGTTGKETQYF. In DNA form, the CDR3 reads TGCGCCAGCAGCTTGGGTACGACAGGGAAAGAGACCCAGTACTTC. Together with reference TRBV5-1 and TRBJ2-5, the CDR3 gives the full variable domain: KAGVTQTPRYLIKTRGQQVTLSCSPISGHRSVSWYQQTPGQGLQFLFEYFSETQRNKGNFPGRFSGRQFSNSRSEMNVSTLELGDSALYLCASSLGTTGKETQYFGPGTRLLVL.